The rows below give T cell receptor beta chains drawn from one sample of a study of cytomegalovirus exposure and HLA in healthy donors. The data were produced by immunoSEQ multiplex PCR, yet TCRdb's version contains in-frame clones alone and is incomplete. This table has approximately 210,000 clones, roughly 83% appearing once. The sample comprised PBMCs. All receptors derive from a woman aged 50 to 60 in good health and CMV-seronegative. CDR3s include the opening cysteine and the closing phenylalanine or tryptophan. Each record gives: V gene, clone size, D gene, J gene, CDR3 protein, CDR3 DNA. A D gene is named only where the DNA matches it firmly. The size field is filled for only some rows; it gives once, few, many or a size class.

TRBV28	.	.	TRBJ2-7	CASTRRGISYEQYF	TGTGCCAGCACCCGTCGGGGAATCTCCTACGAGCAGTACTTC
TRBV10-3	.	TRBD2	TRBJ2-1	CAISSGSGGTNEQFF	TGTGCCATCTCCTCGGGGAGCGGGGGAACGAATGAGCAGTTCTTC
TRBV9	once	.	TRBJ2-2	CASSKGGAGELFF	TGTGCCAGCAGTAAAGGAGGTGCCGGGGAGCTGTTTTTT
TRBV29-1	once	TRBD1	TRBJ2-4	CSVGTGGDIQYF	TGCAGCGTTGGGACAGGGGGGGACATTCAGTACTTC
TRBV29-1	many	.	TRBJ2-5	CSVGSGETQYF	TGCAGCGTTGGATCCGGGGAGACCCAGTACTTC
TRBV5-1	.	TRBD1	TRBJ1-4	CASSQGTATNEKLFF	TGCGCCAGCAGCCAAGGGACAGCAACTAATGAAAAACTGTTTTTT
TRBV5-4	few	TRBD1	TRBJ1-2	CASSAGQGANYGYTF	TGTGCCAGCAGCGCTGGACAGGGTGCTAACTATGGCTACACCTTC
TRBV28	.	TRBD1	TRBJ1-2	CASSLFNAGGLGYTF	TGTGCCAGCAGTTTATTTAACGCAGGGGGCCTTGGCTACACCTTC
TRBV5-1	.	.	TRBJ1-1	CASSWRVGGNTEAFF	TGCGCCAGCAGCTGGAGGGTCGGGGGGAACACTGAAGCTTTCTTT
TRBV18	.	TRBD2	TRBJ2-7	CASSPGLGVGAYEQYF	TGTGCCAGCTCACCCGGACTAGGAGTAGGAGCCTACGAGCAGTACTTC
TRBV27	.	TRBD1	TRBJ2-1	CASSLDRDPLNNEQFF	TGTGCCAGCAGCCTGGACAGGGACCCGCTGAACAATGAGCAGTTCTTC
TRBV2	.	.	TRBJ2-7	CASSEGLAQGQYF	TGTGCCAGCAGTGAAGGACTAGCACAGGGGCAGTACTTC
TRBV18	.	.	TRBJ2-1	CASSPRENEQFF	TGTGCCAGCTCACCGAGGGAAAATGAGCAGTTCTTC
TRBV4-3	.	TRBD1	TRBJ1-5	CASSQSGTGSQPQHF	TGCGCCAGCAGCCAATCCGGGACAGGGAGTCAGCCCCAGCATTTT
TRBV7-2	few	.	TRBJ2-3	CASRRLPVDTQYF	TGTGCCAGCAGGCGACTACCCGTAGATACGCAGTATTTT
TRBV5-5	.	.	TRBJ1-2	CASSIQGLEFYGYTF	TGTGCCAGCAGCATACAGGGTTTAGAGTTCTATGGCTACACCTTC
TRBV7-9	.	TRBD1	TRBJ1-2	CSSSFPGTGSGYTF	TGTTCCAGCAGCTTCCCCGGGACAGGGTCTGGCTACACCTTC
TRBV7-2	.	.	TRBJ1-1	CASSYWTGNTEAFF	TGTGCCAGCAGTTACTGGACGGGAAACACTGAAGCTTTCTTT
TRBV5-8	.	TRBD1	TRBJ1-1	CASSLGTGPQGPEAFF	TGTGCCAGCAGCTTGGGGACAGGTCCTCAAGGGCCTGAAGCTTTCTTT
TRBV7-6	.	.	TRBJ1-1	CASSLDTGRGTEAFF	TGTGCCAGCAGCCTAGACACGGGGCGGGGGACTGAAGCTTTCTTT
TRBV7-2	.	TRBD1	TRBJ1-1	CASSATGGAEAFF	TGTGCCAGCAGCGCCACAGGGGGTGCTGAAGCTTTCTTT
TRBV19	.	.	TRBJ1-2	CASSRGAGDGYGYTF	TGTGCCAGTAGTAGAGGAGCAGGGGATGGCTATGGCTACACCTTC
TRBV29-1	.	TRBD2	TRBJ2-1	CSVSGGARNEQFF	TGCAGCGTCTCCGGGGGGGCCAGAAATGAGCAGTTCTTC
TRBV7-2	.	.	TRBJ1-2	CASSLIRDTIYGYTF	TGTGCCAGCAGCTTAATTCGAGACACCATCTATGGCTACACCTTC
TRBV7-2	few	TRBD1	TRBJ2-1	CASSLGSLGTGLGNEQFF	TGTGCCAGCAGCTTAGGCAGCTTAGGGACAGGGCTGGGCAATGAGCAGTTCTTC
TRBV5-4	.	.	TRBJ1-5	CASSLGLGGQPQHF	TGTGCCAGCAGCTTGGGGTTAGGAGGTCAGCCCCAGCATTTT
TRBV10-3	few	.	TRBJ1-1	CAITLEGWTEAFF	TGTGCCATCACCCTGGAGGGTTGGACTGAAGCTTTCTTT
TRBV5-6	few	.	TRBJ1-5	CASSQGQGMKPQHF	TGTGCCAGCAGCCAAGGGCAGGGGATGAAGCCCCAGCATTTT
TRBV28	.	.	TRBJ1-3	CASTLRGSPRVDTIYF	TGTGCCAGCACCCTTAGGGGGTCCCCCAGGGTGGACACCATATATTTT
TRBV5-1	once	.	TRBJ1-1	CASSYGTTEAFF	TGCGCCAGCAGCTACGGGACTACTGAAGCTTTCTTT
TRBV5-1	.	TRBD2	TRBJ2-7	CASSLGSGDYEQYF	TGCGCCAGCAGCTTGGGTAGCGGGGACTACGAGCAGTACTTC
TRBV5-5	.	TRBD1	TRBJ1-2	CASSLVPFGQGNGYTF	TGTGCCAGCAGCTTGGTTCCGTTTGGACAGGGGAATGGCTACACCTTC
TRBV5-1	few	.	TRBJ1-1	CASSIGTKNTEAFF	TGCGCCAGCAGCATTGGGACAAAAAACACTGAAGCTTTCTTT
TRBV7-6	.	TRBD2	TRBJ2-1	CASSSLSGSGGVNEQFF	TGTGCCAGCAGCTCCCTTTCGGGTAGCGGGGGGGTTAATGAGCAGTTCTTC
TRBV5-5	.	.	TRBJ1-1	CASSFGLTGGKPEAFF	TGTGCCAGCAGCTTTGGTCTTACGGGAGGGAAACCTGAAGCTTTCTTT